This T cell receptor beta chain was sequenced for a study of control samples from healthy donors and cancer patients. This CDR3 spans 15 amino acids. Germline CDR1 reads SGHTA; CDR2 reads FQGTGA. V lost 5 bases and J 4 bases, leaving 17 bases between the germline ends. Method: immunoSEQ multiplex PCR; TCRdb's copy keeps in-frame clones and lacks some. The table includes roughly 120,000 clones, approximately 90% detected once. This clonotype was obtained from a woman under 30 in good health. The genes are TRBV7-3 and TRBJ2-5; D call uncertain. Sequencing was performed on blood. Here the CDR3 reads CASSPRPGQVETQYF. The CDR3 coding sequence is TGTGCCAGCAGCCCCAGGCCCGGGCAGGTAGAGACCCAGTACTTC.